This passage covers 5 T cell receptor beta chains from one sample sequenced in a study of T cell responses to AZD1222 COVID-19 vaccine. The repertoire was sequenced with immunoSEQ multiplex PCR; TCRdb's copy has only in-frame clones and lacks some. Of about 92,000 clones detected, roughly 88% appear once; the ten largest clones hold about 20%. The sample here was peripheral blood, taken on day 0 of AZD1222 vaccination. These TCRs come from an adult in good health.

The chain carries TRBV7-2 and TRBJ2-2; D may be TRBD1 (6 bases). V lost 5 bases to trimming and J lost 4 bases, with 11 bases between them. Germline loops: CDR1 SGHTA, CDR2 FQGNSA. The CDR3 is 14 residues long. CDR3 sequence reads: CASSLTGLTGELFF. CDR3 DNA: TGTGCCAGCAGCCTCACAGGGCTCACCGGGGAGCTGTTTTTT.

This rearrangement joins TRBV6-5 to TRBJ1-1, with D maybe TRBD1 (5 bases). Trimming cost V 2 bases and J 3 bases, with 16 bases left between them. Germline V gene lookup returns CDR1 MNHEY and CDR2 SVGAGI. The CDR3 contains 16 residues. The CDR3 DNA is TGTGCCAGCAGTTACCTAGGACGGGACCGGGACACTGAAGCTTTCTTT. Residues: CASSYLGRDRDTEAFF.

The gene calls are TRBV5-5 and TRBJ2-1; D is possibly TRBD1 or TRBD2 (5 bases each). The CDR3 runs to 13 residues. Germline CDR1 SGHKS, CDR2 YYEKEE (reference sequence). Trimming shortened V by 1 base and J by 8 bases, and 10 bases separated the two germline ends. CDR3 residues: CASSLSGTHEQFF. The CDR3 DNA reads as TGTGCCAGCAGCTTGTCAGGGACCCATGAGCAGTTCTTC.

The gene calls are TRBV6-2 or TRBV6-3 and TRBJ1-2; a weak D match, TRBD1 (5 bases). V gave up 6 bases and J gave up 4 bases, with 15 bases separating them. CDR3 length equals 14 residues. CDR1 and CDR2 (germline): MNHEY, SVGEGT. CDR3 loop: CASSLDSRSYGYTF. The DNA of the CDR3 is TGTGCCAGCAGCCTCGACAGCAGGAGCTATGGCTACACCTTC.

This sequence joins TRBV6-5 and TRBJ1-2; 8 bases are shared with TRBD1. Per the germline V gene, CDR1 is MNHEY and CDR2 is SVGAGI. The CDR3 covers 13 residues. V trimming: 6 bases; J trimming: 4 bases; junction bases outside the gene matches: 4. The CDR3 coding sequence is TGTGCCAGCAGCCTTGACAGGGGCTATGGCTACACCTTC. Amino acid sequence: CASSLDRGYGYTF.